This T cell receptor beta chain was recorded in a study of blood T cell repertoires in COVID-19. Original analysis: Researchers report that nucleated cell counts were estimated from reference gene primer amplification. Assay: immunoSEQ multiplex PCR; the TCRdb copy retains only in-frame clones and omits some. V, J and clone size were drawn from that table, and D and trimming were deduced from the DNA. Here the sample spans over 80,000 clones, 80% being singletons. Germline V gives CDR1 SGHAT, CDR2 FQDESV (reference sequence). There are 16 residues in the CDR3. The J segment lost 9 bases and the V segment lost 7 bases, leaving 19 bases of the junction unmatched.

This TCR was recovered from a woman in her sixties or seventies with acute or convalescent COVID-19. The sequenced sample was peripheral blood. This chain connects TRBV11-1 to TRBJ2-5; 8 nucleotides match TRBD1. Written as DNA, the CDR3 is TGTGCCAGCACCGAATCCCGCGGACAGGGCAAGCGGGCCCAGTACTTC. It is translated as CASTESRGQGKRAQYF. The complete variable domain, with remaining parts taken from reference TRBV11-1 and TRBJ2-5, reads EAEVAQSPRYKITEKSQAVAFWCDPISGHATLYWYRQILGQGPELLVQFQDESVVDDSQLPKDRFSAERLKGVDSTLKIQPAELGDSAMYLCASTESRGQGKRAQYFGPGTRLLVL.